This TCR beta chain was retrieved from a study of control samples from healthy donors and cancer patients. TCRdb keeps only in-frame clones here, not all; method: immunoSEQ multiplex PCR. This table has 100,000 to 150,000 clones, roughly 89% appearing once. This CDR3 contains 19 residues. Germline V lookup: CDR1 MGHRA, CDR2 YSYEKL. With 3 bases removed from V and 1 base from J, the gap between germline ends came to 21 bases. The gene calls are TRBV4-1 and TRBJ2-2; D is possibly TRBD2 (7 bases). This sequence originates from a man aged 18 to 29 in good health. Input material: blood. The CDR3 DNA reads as TGCGCCAGCAGCCAGTGGGGCGGGGGCCGACGGAAGAACACCGGGGAGCTGTTTTTT. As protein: CASSQWGGGRRKNTGELFF.